This record looks at one T cell receptor beta chain sequence and its context. This clonotype has a count of ten or more. Its antigen remains unidentified. It has no much larger one-base neighbor in the sample; base qualities were not kept. Donors were 30 to 45 systemically healthy Caucasian individuals from Russia aged roughly 6 to 100 years. Each donor gave 8.5 to 10 milliliters of peripheral blood, collected into EDTA-treated Vacutainer tubes. PBMCs were isolated by Ficoll-Paque density-gradient centrifugation, with at least 6 million obtained per sample. Trizol reagent was used to extract total RNA from PBMCs, with at least 5.5 micrograms per sample. For every donor, flow cytometry on a PBMC aliquot measured the percentage of naive CD45RAhigh/CD27high T cells. These data originate in a study of blood T cells in healthy people across ages (dated by TCRdb to between 2014 and 2017). About the study as a whole: In model experiments, template switching captured roughly one uniquely barcoded TCR beta cDNA molecule for every two T cells. The study measured age-related changes in TCR beta repertoire diversity using deep sequencing normalized with unique cDNA molecular identifiers. The donors were split into four age groups: young (average around 16 years), middle-aged (about 40), aged (roughly 60) and long-lived (approximately 89). Two additional independent replicas of 1 million unique cDNA reads from the same blood draw were analyzed for two donors (one aged 18 to 30 and one aged 80 or older). General conclusions and limits of the study: As age increased, observed TCR beta diversity per million T cells dropped in a roughly linear way, and a significant reduction was already evident by age roughly 40. Estimates of total diversity from one million sequenced T cells were regarded as lower bounds and underestimates. Compared with the aged group, the long-lived group had more naive CD4+ T cells, fewer expanded clones and increased TCR diversity, suggesting age selection. Bulk unsorted PBMC profiling prevented conclusive comparison of naive and antigen-experienced compartments. There was a strong correlation between observed TCR beta diversity and the percentage of naive T cells measured by flow cytometry. The CMV infection status of donors was not known, potentially confounding age-related changes in expanded clonotypes.

Deletion took 5 bases off V and 3 bases off J, with a span of 17 bases between the germline ends. From the cysteine up to the phenylalanine, the CDR3 has a length of 15 residues. The sequence is cut down to CDR3 DNA, 45 bases in frame from base 1. Reading the germline V gene gives CDR1 SGHTA and CDR2 FQGNSA. Library preparation was by 5' RACE. The run used an Illumina HiSeq 2500. A second about 7 to 11 cycle PCR used a sample-barcoded 5' primer and a J-beta primer mix. A template-switch 5' adaptor carrying 12 random nucleotides introduced a unique molecular identifier onto each TCR beta cDNA molecule. Each sample yielded at least 3 million CDR3-containing paired-end reads. All of the RNA was converted into first-strand cDNA using the Mint cDNA synthesis kit, with a TRBC-specific oligonucleotide serving as the primer. Following uracil-DNA glycosylase treatment, all cDNA underwent a first 18-cycle PCR with the universal primers M1SS and BC2_uni_R. Per the authors' processing: For normalization, 1 million high-quality reads, each with a distinct molecular identifier, were randomly selected from each sample. Instead of being binned into consensus sequences, reads with shared molecular identifiers were discarded. MiTCR, run with a Q25 quality threshold and the strictest error-elimination algorithm, handled CDR3 identification, clonotype clustering and error correction. Lower-bound total TCR beta diversity was estimated with a nonparametric unseen species model using Euler transformation. Using fastp at Q25 and MiXCR, TCRdb reprocessed the public reads and kept productive beta chains. Entries that share a CDR3 protein sequence are merged under the most common genes and DNA. It is TCRdb's table, rather than the study itself, that gives the V and J calls and clone size. The sample records 750,000 to 950,000 distinct CDR3 sequences, 25% to 30% of which are singletons. The ten largest clonotypes hold 10% to 13% of the sample.

The data were also submitted as part of a second study, on T cells of mothers and their children. As noted in the second study: Nine systemically healthy Caucasian individuals, comprising three mothers and their six children, were included as donors. cDNA synthesis used all of the extracted RNA, with approximately 1.4 ug of RNA in each 15 ul reaction. In the second PCR, sample barcodes and 2-4 random nucleotides were introduced via the M1S primer. Over 8.5 million TCR beta CDR3 reads came from each mother, compared with a few million reads from each child. In both related and unrelated pairs, thymic selection shapes the output of TCR recombination in a similar way, with inherited differences having only a minor effect. Related mother-child pairs always showed normalized repertoire overlap that was slightly higher than in unrelated mother-child pairs, though the difference was never significant. With a sensitivity of approximately 96 clones per million clonotypes, no persistent microchimeric T cell clones were detected. Deep NGS was used in the study to compare the TCR beta repertoires of mothers and children and to look for features that separate related mother-child pairs from unrelated individuals. Mothers averaged roughly 40 +/- 4 years of age and children averaged around 11 +/- 4 years. After adapter ligation with NEBNext reagents, the libraries were sequenced on Illumina HiSeq 2000 with 100+100 nt paired-end reads. To prevent cross-contamination, the mother and child libraries were prepared one month apart and sequenced in separate runs. For each donor, somewhere between about 500,000 and 2,300,000 distinct TCR beta clonotypes were identified. Naive TCR beta clonotypes were estimated from low-frequency clonotypes matched to each donor's FACS-determined naive share, without sorting.

This TCR was sampled from a middle-aged woman in good health. Sequenced: blood. In this chain, TRBV7-2 is recombined with TRBJ2-7; the D gene is unclear. The CDR3 is CASSPTDSPNYEQYF. In nucleotides, the sequence is TGTGCCAGCAGCCCGACGGATAGCCCAAACTACGAGCAGTACTTC.